One and the same sample provided the 11 T cell receptor beta chains below, sequenced in a study of cytomegalovirus exposure and HLA in healthy donors. Vbeta (60) and Jbeta (13) primers were used in the PCR. TCRdb keeps only in-frame clones here, not all; method: immunoSEQ multiplex PCR. The sample lists roughly 130,000 clones, around 67% seen once, with roughly 2.1% in the top ten. Sequencing used PBMCs. The receptors derive from a woman aged 40 to 50 in good health and CMV-seropositive.

The V and J genes are TRBV5-5 and TRBJ2-7, with TRBD2 as a possible D gene (5 bases). V was trimmed by 3 bases and J by 5 bases, leaving 21 bases between them. In germline, CDR1 is SGHKS, CDR2 YYEKEE (reference sequence). This CDR3 spans 16 amino acids. The CDR3 coding sequence is TGTGCCAGCAGCTCCAACCGTCGGACTGGGGAACACGAGCAGTACTTC. Residues: CASSSNRRTGEHEQYF.

A few counts support this clone. The rearrangement uses TRBV28 and TRBJ2-7, with 7 bases matching TRBD1. Germline V CDR1 and CDR2: MDHEN, SYDVKM. V trimming: 4 bases; J trimming: 5 bases; junction bases outside the gene matches: 11. The CDR3 totals 15 residues. The DNA of the CDR3 is TGTGCCAGCAGTTCCGGGACAGCCCCACCCCACGAGCAGTACTTC. Its protein is CASSSGTAPPHEQYF.

V gene TRBV29-1 combines with J gene TRBJ2-7; 8 bases are shared with TRBD1. The J segment lost 5 bases and the V segment lost 3 bases, leaving 3 bases of the junction unmatched. Germline assignment: CDR1 SQVTM and CDR2 ANQGSEA. This CDR3 has 12 amino acids. CDR3: CSVETGAHEQYF. DNA of the CDR3: TGCAGCGTTGAGACAGGGGCCCACGAGCAGTACTTC.

This chain connects TRBV10-3 to TRBJ2-1; 11 nucleotides line up with TRBD1. The CDR3 has 12 residues. Germline loops: CDR1 ENHRY, CDR2 SYGVKD. V lost 10 bases, J lost 12 bases, and 8 bases stayed unmatched. The CDR3 sequence: CATGDRGLRQFF. CDR3 bases: TGTGCCACCGGGGACAGGGGGTTACGGCAGTTCTTC.

The chain joins TRBV4-1 to TRBJ1-3; D is unresolved. Germline V CDR1 and CDR2: MGHRA, YSYEKL. CDR3 size: 13 residues. Trimming took 4 bases from V and 0 from J, leaving 4 bases between them. Here the CDR3 DNA reads TGCGCCAGCAGCCTATCCTCTGGAAACACCATATATTTT. It codes for CASSLSSGNTIYF.

The chain is built from TRBV19 and TRBJ1-6; D gene unclear. The V end was cut by 7 bases, the J end by 2 bases, with 12 bases between. CDR3 length: 15 residues. The germline gives CDR1 LNHDA, CDR2 SQIVND (reference sequence). The CDR3 here is CASTEESTYNSPLHF. CDR3 sequence (DNA): TGTGCCAGTACTGAGGAATCCACCTATAATTCACCCCTCCACTTT.

The chain has TRBV30 and TRBJ1-6; D remains ambiguous. The CDR3 spans 14 residues. The germline CDR1 and CDR2 sequences are GTSNPN and SVGIG (reference sequence). Trimming left V 3 bases short and J 8 bases short, with 14 bases between. The DNA for the CDR3 is TGTGCCTGGAGCGGTGACACGACCTATTCACCCCTCCACTTT. This codes for CAWSGDTTYSPLHF.

V gene TRBV4-3 combines with J gene TRBJ2-1, with D possibly TRBD1 on 6 matching bases. From germline, CDR1 is LGHNA and CDR2 YSLEER. V lost 0 bases and J 2 bases, leaving 11 bases between the germline ends. This CDR3 spans 16 amino acids. CDR3: CASSQDSKGAYNEQFF. CDR3 bases: TGCGCCAGCAGCCAAGATTCCAAGGGGGCCTACAATGAGCAGTTCTTC.

Only one count was recorded for this clone. J is TRBJ1-2 and V is TRBV7-2; 7 positions match TRBD1. Trimming took 3 bases from V and 8 from J; bases not matched to a gene: 6. Per germline, CDR1 SGHTA and CDR2 FQGNSA. CDR3 size: 13 residues. CDR3 protein: CASSFPQGRGYTF. The CDR3 DNA sequence: TGTGCCAGCAGCTTCCCACAGGGGCGGGGCTACACCTTC.

The V and J genes are TRBV7-2 and TRBJ2-3, with 7 bases lining up with TRBD1. CDR1 is SGHTA and CDR2 is FQGNSA in the germline V gene. The CDR3 sequence is 15 residues long. V shed 8 bases and J 2 bases; nucleotides not matched to a gene: 10. The CDR3 sequence is CASCVRGFNTDTQYF. CDR3 bases: TGTGCCAGCTGCGTCAGGGGGTTCAACACAGATACGCAGTATTTT.

This clone was seen only a few times. V and J are TRBV7-8 and TRBJ1-5; no firm D call. Germline CDR1 is SGHVS and CDR2 is FQNEAQ. V lost 8 bases and J lost 4, with 18 bases in between. CDR3 size: 15 residues. CDR3 loop: CASRVDEGGNQPQHF. CDR3 sequence (DNA): TGTGCCAGCCGCGTCGATGAGGGTGGAAATCAGCCCCAGCATTTT. Full variable domain (missing parts from reference TRBV7-8 and TRBJ1-5): GAGVSQSPRYKVAKRGQDVALRCDPISGHVSLFWYQQALGQGPEFLTYFQNEAQLDKSGLPSDRFFAERPEGSVSTLKIQRTQQEDSAVYLCASRVDEGGNQPQHFGDGTRLSIL.